Reported below is one TCR beta chain. The antigen remains unidentified. This entry is derived from a study of blood T cells in healthy people across ages. Whole-study findings and limits: In long-lived donors, naive CD4+ cell counts and diversity exceeded those of aged donors.

A second PCR, run for roughly 7 to 12 cycles, used a sample-barcoded 5' primer plus a J-beta primer mix. TCRdb passed the 5' RACE reads through MiXCR, listing each CDR3 protein once. The sample holds about 720,000 distinct CDR3 sequences, about 20% seen once. The sample was blood. This receptor was obtained from a man between 65 and 85 years old in good health.

CDR3 DNA: TGTGCCAGCAGCTTCAACGGGGGATTGAAACAGTTCTTC. Translation: CASSFNGGLKQFF. V is TRBV7-6 and J is TRBJ2-5, with D possibly matching TRBD2 (6 bases). The J call is in doubt because the DNA end fits TRBJ2-1 better. Germline V gene sequence: CDR1 SGHVS, CDR2 FNYEAQ. The CDR3 sequence is 13 residues long.